This TCR beta chain emerged from a study of a mutant IDH1 vaccine in newly diagnosed glioma. Study overall: Treated patients, averaging approximately 40 years, were roughly 62% male and about 40% female. Former treatment meant radiotherapy, temozolomide, or both; the majority had gotten both. Study outcomes and limitations: Among top peripheral T cell clonotypes, changes seemed unrelated to pseudoprogression. Of the patients, 80% to 95% had vaccine-induced immune responses.

Germline CDR1 is SGDLS and CDR2 is YYNGEE. V was cut by 4 bases and J by 4 bases, with 16 bases left in between. CDR3 length equals 15 residues. Stated time point: baseline, week 1 (first vaccination visit). Treatment indicated: pre-vaccination baseline after standard-of-care therapy. Some clones are missing from TCRdb's copy, which holds only in-frame ones; the method was immunoSEQ multiplex PCR. The data contain about 32,000 clones, over 70% of them singletons. With respect to this clone: What it recognizes is unknown.

This chain uses TRBV9 with TRBJ2-3; a possible D gene is TRBD1 (5 bases). This TCR was recovered from a man aged 25-40 years with glioma. This specimen consisted of PBMCs, obtained from a glioma patient treated with radiotherapy, temozolomide or both. The CDR3 DNA reads as TGTGCCAGCAGCCCCCGATTGGCAGGGCCAGATACGCAGTATTTT. Protein: CASSPRLAGPDTQYF. Variable domain in full (rest from reference TRBV9 and TRBJ2-3): DSGVTQTPKHLITATGQRVTLRCSPRSGDLSVYWYQQSLDQGLQFLIQYYNGEERAKGNILERFSAQQFPDLHSELNLSSLELGDSALYFCASSPRLAGPDTQYFGPGTRLTVL.